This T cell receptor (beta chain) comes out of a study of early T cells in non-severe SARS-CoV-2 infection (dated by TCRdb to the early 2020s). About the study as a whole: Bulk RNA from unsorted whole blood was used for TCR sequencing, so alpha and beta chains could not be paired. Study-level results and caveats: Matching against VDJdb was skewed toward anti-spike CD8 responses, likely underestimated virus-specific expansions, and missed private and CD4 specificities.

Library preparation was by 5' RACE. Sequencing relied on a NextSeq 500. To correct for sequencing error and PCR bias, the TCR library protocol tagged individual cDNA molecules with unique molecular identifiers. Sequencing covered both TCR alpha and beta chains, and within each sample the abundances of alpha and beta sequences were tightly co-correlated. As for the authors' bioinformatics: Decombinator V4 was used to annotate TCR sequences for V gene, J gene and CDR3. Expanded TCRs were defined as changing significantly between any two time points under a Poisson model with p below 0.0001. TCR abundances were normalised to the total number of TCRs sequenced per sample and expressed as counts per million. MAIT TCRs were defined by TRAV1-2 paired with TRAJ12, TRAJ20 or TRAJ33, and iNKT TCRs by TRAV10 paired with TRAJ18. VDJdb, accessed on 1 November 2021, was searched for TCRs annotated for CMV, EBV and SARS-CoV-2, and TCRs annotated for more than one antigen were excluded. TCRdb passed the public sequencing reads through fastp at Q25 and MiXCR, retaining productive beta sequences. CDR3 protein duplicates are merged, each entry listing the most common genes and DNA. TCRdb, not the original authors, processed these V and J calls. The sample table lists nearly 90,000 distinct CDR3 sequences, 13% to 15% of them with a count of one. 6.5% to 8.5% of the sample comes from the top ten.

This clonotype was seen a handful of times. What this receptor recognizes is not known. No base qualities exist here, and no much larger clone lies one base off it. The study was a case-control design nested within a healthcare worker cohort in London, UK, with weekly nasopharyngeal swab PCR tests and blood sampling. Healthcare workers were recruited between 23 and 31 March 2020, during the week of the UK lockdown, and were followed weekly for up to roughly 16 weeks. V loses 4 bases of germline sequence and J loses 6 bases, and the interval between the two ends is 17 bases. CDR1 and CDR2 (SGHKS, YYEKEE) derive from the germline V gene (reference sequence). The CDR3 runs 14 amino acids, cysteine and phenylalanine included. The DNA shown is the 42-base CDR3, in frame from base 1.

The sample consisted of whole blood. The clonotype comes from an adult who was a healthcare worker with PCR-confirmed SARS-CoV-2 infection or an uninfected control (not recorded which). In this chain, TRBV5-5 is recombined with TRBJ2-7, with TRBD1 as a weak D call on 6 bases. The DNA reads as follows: TGTGCCAGCAGCAATCTACAGGGTATGGGCGAGCAGTACTTC. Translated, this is CASSNLQGMGEQYF.